Presented here are 32 T cell receptor beta chains from one specimen sequenced in a study of T cell changes during pregnancy in multiple sclerosis. The table came from immunoSEQ multiplex PCR; TCRdb's copy has only in-frame clones and leaves some out. The sample comprises some 40,000 clones, 85% to 90% of which are singletons, and 0.45% to 0.6% rests with the top ten. The sequencing used CD4+ T cells from peripheral blood mononuclear cells, collected in the first trimester of pregnancy. Source of these receptors: a female donor with multiple sclerosis, enrolled in a pregnancy study.

The chain recombines TRBV6-6 with TRBJ1-2; no definite D call. The germline CDR1 and CDR2 sequences are MNHNY and SVGAGI (reference sequence). With 0 bases removed from V and 6 bases from J, the gap between germline ends came to 14 bases. There are 15 residues in the CDR3. The CDR3 region is CASSYSPPGTHGYTF. The CDR3, as DNA: TGTGCCAGCAGTTACTCGCCCCCAGGTACCCATGGCTACACCTTC.

The rearrangement uses TRBV4-1 and TRBJ2-6, with D possibly TRBD2 on 6 matching bases. The CDR3 covers 17 residues. Germline CDR1 and CDR2: MGHRA and YSYEKL. V dropped 0 bases and J dropped 0 bases, with 9 bases sitting between them. The CDR3 region is CASSQDRDFSGANVLTF. CDR3 in DNA: TGCGCCAGCAGCCAAGACAGGGACTTCTCTGGGGCCAACGTCCTGACTTTC.

The chain employs TRBV29-1 and TRBJ1-2; 9 bases agree with TRBD1. The CDR3 has 12 residues. Germline assignment: CDR1 SQVTM and CDR2 ANQGSEA. Trimming at V came to 7 bases and at J to 7 bases, leaving 7 bases not matched to a gene. CDR3 residues: CSAPQGALGYTF. CDR3 nucleotides: TGCAGCGCACCACAGGGGGCCCTTGGCTACACCTTC.

The chain joins TRBV9 to TRBJ2-1, with 7 bases identical to TRBD2. The CDR3 length is 16 residues. With V trimmed by 3 bases and J by 4 bases, 10 bases remained unmatched. Germline CDR1 SGDLS, CDR2 YYNGEE. CDR3 amino acids: CASSASSGGGYNEQFF. For the CDR3, the DNA is TGTGCCAGCAGCGCCTCTAGCGGAGGTGGGTACAATGAGCAGTTCTTC.

This chain joins TRBV2 and TRBJ2-7; TRBD1 aligns across 8 bases. The length of the CDR3 is 13 residues. V lost 9 bases and J lost 3; bases outside the gene matches: 7. Germline values: CDR1 SNHLY, CDR2 FYNNEI. CDR3 DNA sequence: TGTGCCAGTTTCGGACAGGGACACTACGAGCAGTACTTC. Amino acid sequence: CASFGQGHYEQYF.

A note on this clone: This specimen includes other DNA sequences encoding the same CDR3. The gene calls are TRBV7-9 and TRBJ2-7, with D possibly matching TRBD2 (6 bases). Germline CDR1 SEHNR, CDR2 FQNEAQ (reference sequence). With 3 bases removed from V and 3 bases from J, the gap between germline ends came to 12 bases. CDR3 size: 14 residues. CDR3 nucleotide sequence: TGTGCCAGCAGCTTTGGGGGGTCAAGCTACGAGCAGTACTTC. Amino acid sequence: CASSFGGSSYEQYF.

The gene calls are TRBV27 and TRBJ2-1, with TRBD2 as a possible D gene (6 bases). CDR1 and CDR2 from the germline V gene are MNHEY and SMNVEV (reference sequence). V lost 4 bases and J 4 bases, leaving 17 bases between the germline ends. The CDR3 is 16 residues long. The CDR3 DNA follows: TGTGCCAGCAGTTCTTTCCCTAGCGCGAATTACAATGAGCAGTTCTTC. This gives the protein CASSSFPSANYNEQFF.

This rearrangement joins TRBV6-1 to TRBJ2-7, with 11 bases aligning to TRBD2. CDR3 length: 13 amino acids. The germline V gene encodes CDR1 MNHNS and CDR2 SASEGT. The V gene end was trimmed by 6 bases and the J gene end by 13 bases; junction bases not matched to a gene: 11. The CDR3 nucleotides are TGTGCCAGCAGGGACACTAGCGGGAGTTGGGGTTACTTC. Encoded protein: CASRDTSGSWGYF.

The rearrangement joins TRBV7-3 to TRBJ2-1; 7 positions agree with TRBD1. Trimming removed 5 bases from V and 4 bases from J; junction bases left unmatched: 5. Germline loops: CDR1 SGHTA, CDR2 FQGTGA. The CDR3 totals 14 residues. The CDR3 reads CASSLGQVYNEQFF. In DNA, the CDR3 is TGTGCCAGCAGCCTCGGACAGGTATACAATGAGCAGTTCTTC.

The chain recombines TRBV18 with TRBJ2-5; D remains ambiguous. This CDR3 is 16 amino acids long. In germline, CDR1 is KGHSH, CDR2 LQKENI. Trimming took off 3 bases at V and 0 bases at J, with 14 bases between the two ends. The CDR3 nucleotides are TGTGCCAGCTCACCGTTGCTAGGCGCCAACCAAGAGACCCAGTACTTC. As protein: CASSPLLGANQETQYF.

This clone was observed once. The chain joins TRBV6-1 to TRBJ2-7; 7 bases are shared with TRBD1. The CDR3 runs to 14 residues. The V gene's germline CDR1 is MNHNS and CDR2 SASEGT. Losses at the gene ends were 8 bases for V and 4 bases for J; bases not matched to a gene: 11. CDR3 nucleotide sequence: TGTGCCAGCTACCACTGGGCAGGGGGTTACGAGCAGTACTTC. The encoded protein is CASYHWAGGYEQYF.

The rearrangement uses TRBV27 and TRBJ2-7; 8 bases fit TRBD1. CDR1 and CDR2 from the germline V gene are MNHEY and SMNVEV (reference sequence). CDR3 length equals 16 residues. V dropped 4 bases and J dropped 0; count of bases not matched to a gene: 8. CDR3 sequence (DNA): TGTGCCAGCAGTTCCCCCCGACAGGGGAGCTCCTACGAGCAGTACTTC. This translates into CASSSPRQGSSYEQYF.

The chain uses TRBV27 and TRBJ1-4; maybe TRBD1 (5 bases). The V and J ends lost 1 base and 0 bases respectively, with 6 bases between them. The CDR3 is 15 amino acids. In germline, CDR1 is MNHEY, CDR2 SMNVEV (reference sequence). The CDR3 loop is CASSLWGATNEKLFF. The CDR3 region has the DNA TGTGCCAGCAGTTTATGGGGGGCAACTAATGAAAAACTGTTTTTT.

V and J are TRBV7-9 and TRBJ2-7, with 11 bases lining up with TRBD2. The germline V gene encodes CDR1 SEHNR and CDR2 FQNEAQ (reference sequence). V dropped 1 base and J dropped 2; count of bases not matched to a gene: 13. The CDR3 runs to 19 residues. The CDR3, as DNA: TGTGCCAGCAGCTTAGTAGTCTCCGAACTAGCGGGGGCGGCCTACGAGCAGTACTTC. As protein: CASSLVVSELAGAAYEQYF.

This sequence joins TRBV27 and TRBJ2-1; 8 positions agree with TRBD1. CDR1 MNHEY and CDR2 SMNVEV come from the germline V gene (reference sequence). V trimming: 4 bases; J trimming: 0 bases; junction bases outside the gene matches: 20. This CDR3 spans 21 amino acids. The CDR3 nucleotides are TGTGCCAGCAGTTCATCCTCCGGGGGCGTTTACAGGGGGTTCTCCTACAATGAGCAGTTCTTC. Translation: CASSSSSGGVYRGFSYNEQFF.

The chain recombines TRBV27 with TRBJ2-3; TRBD1 aligns across 7 bases. The CDR3 runs 16 residues. J was trimmed by 3 bases and V by 5 bases; bases with no gene match: 11. CDR1 and CDR2 (germline): MNHEY, SMNVEV (reference sequence). The DNA of the CDR3 is TGTGCCAGCAGTCCAGGAATTCACAGGGGTACAGATACGCAGTATTTT. This gives the protein CASSPGIHRGTDTQYF.

J is TRBJ2-3 and V is TRBV28; 12 nucleotides match TRBD1. Germline V lookup: CDR1 MDHEN, CDR2 SYDVKM. Trimming took 5 bases from V and 5 from J; bases not matched to a gene: 5. The CDR3 is 15 residues long. CDR3 amino acids: CASSAGQGAGDTQYF. The CDR3, as DNA: TGTGCCAGCAGTGCGGGACAGGGGGCGGGAGATACGCAGTATTTT.

The chain is built from TRBV2 and TRBJ1-1, with D hard to call. This CDR3 spans 15 amino acids. Germline CDR1 is SNHLY and CDR2 is FYNNEI. Trimming took off 4 bases at V and 1 base at J, with 13 bases between the two ends. CDR3 amino acids: CASSGEIIGNTEAFF. The CDR3 DNA follows: TGTGCCAGCAGTGGCGAGATAATCGGGAACACTGAAGCTTTCTTT.

The chain is built from TRBV28 and TRBJ2-7; TRBD2 agrees at 12 bases. There are 17 residues in the CDR3. The trim removed 6 bases at V and 4 bases at J, leaving 13 bases unmatched. CDR1 is MDHEN, CDR2 SYDVKM, per germline. The CDR3 loop is CASRSGTSGSGRYEQYF. The CDR3 bases are TGTGCCAGCAGATCCGGGACTAGCGGGTCAGGTCGGTACGAGCAGTACTTC.

This rearrangement joins TRBV7-9 to TRBJ1-1; a weak D match, TRBD1 (5 bases). The ends were cut back, 5 bases at V and 1 base at J, with 17 bases in the middle. The CDR3 runs 16 residues. Germline loops: CDR1 SEHNR, CDR2 FQNEAQ (reference sequence). The CDR3 loop reads CASSPGGRVGNTEAFF. In DNA, the CDR3 is TGTGCCAGCAGCCCCGGCGGCAGGGTAGGGAACACTGAAGCTTTCTTT.

J is TRBJ2-2 and V is TRBV5-4, with 8 bases lining up with TRBD2. This CDR3 spans 16 amino acids. The trim removed 4 bases at V and 5 bases at J, leaving 10 bases unmatched. Germline CDR1 reads SGHNT; CDR2 reads YYREEE (reference sequence). This CDR3 is CASSTVGLARTGELFF. DNA for the CDR3: TGTGCCAGCAGCACCGTTGGACTAGCAAGAACCGGGGAGCTGTTTTTT.

This chain joins TRBV19 and TRBJ1-5; 8 bases match TRBD1. This CDR3 is built from 17 residues. Germline trimming cut 5 bases from V and 3 bases from J; bases unmatched to any gene: 12. The germline CDR1 and CDR2 sequences are LNHDA and SQIVND (reference sequence). The CDR3 DNA follows: TGTGCCAGTAGTTTTCCTACGCAGGGGGCTTTCAATCAGCCCCAGCATTTT. Residues: CASSFPTQGAFNQPQHF. The complete variable domain, with remaining parts taken from reference TRBV19 and TRBJ1-5, reads DGGITQSPKYLFRKEGQNVTLSCEQNLNHDAMYWYRQDPGQGLRLIYYSQIVNDFQKGDIAEGYSVSREKKESFPLTVTSAQKNPTAFYLCASSFPTQGAFNQPQHFGDGTRLSIL.

This clone appeared a single time. The rearrangement links TRBV15 to TRBJ1-1, with D perhaps TRBD1 (5 bases). Per the germline V gene, CDR1 is LNHNV and CDR2 is YYDKDF (reference sequence). V was shortened by 3 bases and J by 8 bases, with 28 bases between the two germline ends. This CDR3 spans 18 amino acids. The CDR3 nucleotides read TGTGCCACCAGCAGCCTCGGGTACAGGCTTCGGGGGAAGGGAGAAGCTTTCTTT. Encoded protein: CATSSLGYRLRGKGEAFF.

The chain couples TRBV25-1 to TRBJ2-3, with 9 bases identical to TRBD2. J lost 4 bases, V lost 5 bases, and 4 bases had no gene match. The CDR3 spans 14 residues. Germline V gene sequence: CDR1 MGHDK, CDR2 SYGVNS. The CDR3 spells CASSIAGASDTQYF. In DNA form, the CDR3 reads TGTGCCAGCAGTATAGCGGGAGCTTCAGATACGCAGTATTTT.

The V call is TRBV2, the J call TRBJ1-2; 7 nucleotides match TRBD1. Looked up from germline, CDR1 is SNHLY and CDR2 is FYNNEI. The CDR3 is made up of 13 amino acids. V was pared by 6 bases and J by 7 bases, with 8 bases of the junction left unmatched. The CDR3 bases are TGTGCCAGCAGCGCAACAGGGGTGACTGGCTACACCTTC. It translates to CASSATGVTGYTF.

V and J are TRBV19 and TRBJ2-3, with 7 nucleotides matching TRBD1. This CDR3 comprises 14 residues. Germline lookup yields CDR1 LNHDA and CDR2 SQIVND (reference sequence). The J segment lost 1 base and the V segment lost 10 bases, leaving 8 bases of the junction unmatched. CDR3 loop: CAISGTECTDTQYF. Written as DNA, the CDR3 is TGTGCCATCTCCGGGACAGAATGCACAGATACGCAGTATTTT.

The V and J genes are TRBV5-4 and TRBJ2-1; tentatively, D is TRBD2 (6 bases). Between the trimmed V and J ends, which lost 0 bases and 6 bases, there was a span of 22 bases. Germline-derived CDR1 and CDR2 are SGHNT and YYREEE (reference sequence). The CDR3 loop spans 18 amino acids. The CDR3 DNA is TGTGCCAGCAGCTTGGAGGTCGGTAGCGGTCGCTCTCCCAATGAGCAGTTCTTC. Translating it yields CASSLEVGSGRSPNEQFF.

The rearrangement uses TRBV10-3 and TRBJ1-2; a possible D gene is TRBD1 (5 bases). The V gene lost 10 bases and the J gene lost 5 bases, with 17 bases spanning the gap. The CDR3 sequence is 13 residues long. CDR1 ENHRY and CDR2 SYGVKD come from the germline V gene. The CDR3 protein is CATLRELKYGYTF. The CDR3 DNA sequence: TGTGCCACCCTCAGGGAATTAAAGTATGGCTACACCTTC.

CDR3 DNA: TGCGCCAGCAGCCAAGGTCCCGCAGGGATTAACTATGGCTACACCTTC. Residues: CASSQGPAGINYGYTF. V is TRBV4-1 and J is TRBJ1-2; D might be TRBD1 (5 bases). The V gene's germline CDR1 is MGHRA and CDR2 YSYEKL. V was shortened by 1 base and J by 1 base, with 13 bases between the two germline ends. The CDR3 runs to 16 residues.

The rearrangement links TRBV6-4 to TRBJ1-2; D is unresolved. Per the germline V gene, CDR1 is MRHNA and CDR2 is SNTAGT. V was trimmed by 3 bases and J by 5 bases, leaving 16 bases between them. The CDR3 has 15 amino acids. CDR3 loop: CASSEDSRRYYGYTF. Here the CDR3 DNA reads TGTGCCAGCAGTGAAGACTCTCGGAGGTATTATGGCTACACCTTC.

This rearrangement joins TRBV30 to TRBJ2-5; 9 nucleotides agree with TRBD1. After removal of 3 bases from V and 1 base from J, the junction contained 6 bases not matched to a gene. CDR1 is GTSNPN, CDR2 SVGIG, per germline (reference sequence). The CDR3 contains 15 residues. The CDR3, as DNA: TGTGCCTGGAGGGGACAGGGCGTGGGCCAAGAGACCCAGTACTTC. Translated: CAWRGQGVGQETQYF.

The chain recombines TRBV30 with TRBJ1-3; D not certain. The CDR3 consists of 11 residues. Germline V gene data show CDR1 as GTSNPN and CDR2 as SVGIG (reference sequence). Trimming stripped 2 bases from V and 9 bases from J, with 8 bases between. This CDR3 is CAWSFMSTIYF. The DNA for the CDR3 is TGTGCCTGGAGTTTCATGAGCACCATATATTTT.